This T cell receptor (beta chain) was obtained from a study of cytomegalovirus exposure and HLA in healthy donors. The CDR3 contains 16 residues. Germline values: CDR1 MNHEY, CDR2 SVGAGI. After removal of 2 bases from V and 3 bases from J, the junction contained 4 bases not matched to a gene. 60 Vbeta and 13 Jbeta primers were used in PCR. Generated by immunoSEQ multiplex PCR, the TCRdb table keeps only in-frame clones and is missing some. The sample holds approximately 180,000 clones, more than 85% seen once. This chain uses TRBV6-5 with TRBJ1-6; TRBD1 matches 7 bases. The sequence was obtained from a woman aged 18 to 35 in good health and CMV-seronegative. What was sequenced was PBMCs. CDR3 bases: TGTGCCAGCAGTTACGACAGGGCCTTCTATAATTCACCCCTCCACTTT. This sequence encodes CASSYDRAFYNSPLHF.